This T cell receptor (beta chain) derives from a study of T cell responses to AZD1222 COVID-19 vaccine. Points from the study as a whole: Just five or six AZD1222 recipients tested seropositive at baseline.

Regarding this clone: As yet, its antigen is unknown.

Clones were sequenced by immunoSEQ multiplex PCR, and TCRdb holds only the in-frame ones, with some missing. Of tens of thousands of clones in the sample, roughly nine tenths were seen once. The CDR3 loop spans 16 amino acids. The V and J ends lost 0 bases and 4 bases, in that order; junction bases with no gene match: 2. Germline V gene sequence: CDR1 MNHEY, CDR2 SVGAGI. The TCR comes from an adult in good health. The chain combines TRBV6-5 with TRBJ2-3; 12 bases match TRBD2. The sequences come from peripheral blood, collected on day 0 of AZD1222 vaccination. The DNA of the CDR3 is TGTGCCAGCAGTTACTCGACTAGCGGGGGTCCAGATACGCAGTATTTT. This sequence encodes CASSYSTSGGPDTQYF.